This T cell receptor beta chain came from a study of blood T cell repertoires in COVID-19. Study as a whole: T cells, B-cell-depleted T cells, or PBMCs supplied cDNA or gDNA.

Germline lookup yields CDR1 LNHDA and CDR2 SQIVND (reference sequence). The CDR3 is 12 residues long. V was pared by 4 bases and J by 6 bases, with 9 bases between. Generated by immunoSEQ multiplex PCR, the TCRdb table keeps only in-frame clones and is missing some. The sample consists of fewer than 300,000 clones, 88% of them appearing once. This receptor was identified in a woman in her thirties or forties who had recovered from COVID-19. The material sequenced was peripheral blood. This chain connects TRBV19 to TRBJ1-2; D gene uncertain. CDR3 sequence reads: CASSTRQHGYTF. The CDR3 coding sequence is TGTGCCAGTAGTACCCGACAACATGGCTACACCTTC.